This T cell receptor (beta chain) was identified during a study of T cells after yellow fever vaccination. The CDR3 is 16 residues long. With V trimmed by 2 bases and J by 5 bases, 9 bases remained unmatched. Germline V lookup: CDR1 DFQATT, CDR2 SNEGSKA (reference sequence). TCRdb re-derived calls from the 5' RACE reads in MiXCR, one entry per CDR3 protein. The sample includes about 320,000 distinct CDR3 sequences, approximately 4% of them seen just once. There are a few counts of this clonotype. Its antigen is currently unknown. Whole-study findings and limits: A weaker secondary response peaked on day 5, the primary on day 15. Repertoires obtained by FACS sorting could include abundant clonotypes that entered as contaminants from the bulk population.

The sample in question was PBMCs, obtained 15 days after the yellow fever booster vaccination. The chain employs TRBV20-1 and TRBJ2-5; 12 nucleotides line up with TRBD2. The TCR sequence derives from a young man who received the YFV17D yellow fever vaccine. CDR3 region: CSARSPSGGARETQYF. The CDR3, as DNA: TGCAGTGCTAGATCCCCTAGCGGGGGGGCCCGGGAGACCCAGTACTTC.